The 30 T cell receptor beta chains in this list originate from one sample, sequenced in a study of STAT5B mutations in CD4+ large granular lymphocyte leukemia. Generated by immunoSEQ multiplex PCR, the TCRdb table keeps only in-frame clones and is missing some. The table lists 30,000 to 40,000 clones, around 88% of them singletons, with 0.95% to 1% in the top ten. The sample was CD4+ T cells from blood buffy coats. The receptors here all came from a human donor in good health.

The J gene is TRBJ2-7, the V gene TRBV7-2, with D maybe TRBD1 (6 bases). The V end was cut by 1 base, the J end by 0 bases, with 7 bases between. CDR1 is SGHTA, CDR2 FQGNSA, per germline. This CDR3 is built from 14 residues. CDR3 protein: CASSLDRVSYEQYF. The CDR3 DNA follows: TGTGCCAGCAGCTTAGACAGGGTCTCCTACGAGCAGTACTTC.

The chain is built from TRBV6-5 and TRBJ2-4; D remains ambiguous. The V gene's germline CDR1 is MNHEY and CDR2 SVGAGI. CDR3 length: 14 amino acids. V was pared by 10 bases and J by 3 bases, with 16 bases between. The CDR3 region has the DNA TGTGCCACCAAAAAGGGTTCTGTCAAAAACATTCAGTACTTC. The encoded protein is CATKKGSVKNIQYF.

The chain joins TRBV14 to TRBJ2-7, with D possibly TRBD1 on 5 matching bases. CDR3 length equals 12 residues. Germline CDR1 and CDR2: SGHDN and FVKESK. Trimming stripped 1 base from V and 11 bases from J, with 12 bases between. The CDR3 is CASSQVNRIKYF. The CDR3 DNA sequence: TGTGCCAGCAGCCAAGTAAACAGGATCAAGTACTTC.

The chain links TRBV7-2 to TRBJ1-1, with D hard to call. V was pared by 6 bases and J by 1 base, with 6 bases between. CDR3 length: 12 amino acids. Germline CDR1 SGHTA, CDR2 FQGNSA. The CDR3 loop is CASRIQNTEAFF. The CDR3 bases are TGTGCCAGCAGAATTCAGAACACTGAAGCTTTCTTT.

The chain uses TRBV7-2 and TRBJ1-6; the match to TRBD1 covers 7 bases. Germline loops: CDR1 SGHTA, CDR2 FQGNSA. V was clipped by 4 bases and J by 0 bases; unmatched bases: 6. The CDR3 covers 17 residues. The chain's CDR3 is CASSSPGQSSYNSPLHF. Here the CDR3 DNA reads TGTGCCAGCAGCTCACCGGGACAGAGCTCCTATAATTCACCCCTCCACTTT.

The chain combines TRBV23-1 with TRBJ2-3; weak D call: TRBD2 (5 bases). TRBV23-1 is an ORF, and what it does is uncertain. CDR3 size: 17 residues. Trimming shortened V by 2 bases and J by 0 bases, and 15 bases separated the two germline ends. The CDR3 is CASSQAERSLSTDTQYF. The CDR3 region has the DNA TGCGCCAGCAGTCAAGCCGAGCGGTCCCTCAGCACAGATACGCAGTATTTT.

V and J are TRBV5-1 and TRBJ1-2; D might be TRBD1 (6 bases). This CDR3 region has 13 residues. Per the germline V gene, CDR1 is SGHRS and CDR2 is YFSETQ. V lost 0 bases to trimming and J lost 8 bases, with 11 bases between them. CDR3 sequence (DNA): TGCGCCAGCAGCTTGGCCGGACAGTTCGGCTACACCTTC. Protein product: CASSLAGQFGYTF.

The rearrangement joins TRBV29-1 to TRBJ1-1; the D gene is possibly TRBD1 (5 bases). V shed 7 bases and J shed 8 bases, with 20 bases lying between them. CDR3 length equals 13 residues. From germline, CDR1 is SQVTM and CDR2 ANQGSEA. In DNA, the CDR3 is TGCAGCGGGGCTTCCTGGGAGGGACTGGAAGCTTTCTTT. This encodes CSGASWEGLEAFF.

V gene TRBV5-1 combines with J gene TRBJ1-1, with D perhaps TRBD1 (5 bases). The CDR3 is 15 residues long. Germline lookup yields CDR1 SGHRS and CDR2 YFSETQ. Trimming shortened V by 0 bases and J by 1 base, and 10 bases separated the two germline ends. The CDR3 here is CASSLVGQGNTEAFF. The CDR3 DNA is TGCGCCAGCAGCTTGGTAGGGCAGGGGAACACTGAAGCTTTCTTT.

The CDR3 protein is CASSSIAGRDGYTF. The CDR3 DNA reads as TGTGCCAGCAGCTCGATTGCGGGACGGGATGGCTACACCTTC. The chain carries TRBV5-8 and TRBJ1-2; perhaps TRBD1 as D (5 bases). The V and J ends lost 3 bases and 6 bases respectively, with 15 bases between them. Germline V gives CDR1 SGHTS, CDR2 YDEGEE. The CDR3 runs to 14 residues.

This sequence joins TRBV18 and TRBJ2-7; 8 bases fit TRBD2. The CDR3 extends over 15 amino acids. The ends lost 2 bases at V and 1 base at J; junction bases unmatched: 4. The germline CDR1 and CDR2 sequences are KGHSH and LQKENI. The CDR3 DNA sequence: TGTGCCAGCTCACCAGCGGGGGGCCCTTCCTACGAGCAGTACTTC. As protein: CASSPAGGPSYEQYF.

V usage is TRBV4-3 and J usage is TRBJ1-6; D ambiguous. Trimming cost V 0 bases and J 0 bases, with 12 bases left between them. The CDR3 covers 18 residues. Per the germline V gene, CDR1 is LGHNA and CDR2 is YSLEER. The CDR3 DNA reads TGCGCCAGCAGCCAAGAGTTAACAGCAAGCTCCTATAATTCACCCCTCCACTTT. It specifies CASSQELTASSYNSPLHF.

This clone was recorded once. This chain connects TRBV7-8 to TRBJ1-5, with D uncertain. The CDR3 contains 16 residues. The V gene lost 4 bases and the J gene lost 0 bases, with 13 bases spanning the gap. Germline V gives CDR1 SGHVS, CDR2 FQNEAQ. CDR3 sequence (DNA): TGTGCCAGCAGCTCGTGGCAGGCCCTTAGCAATCAGCCCCAGCATTTT. Amino acid sequence: CASSSWQALSNQPQHF. Variable domain in full (rest from reference TRBV7-8 and TRBJ1-5): GAGVSQSPRYKVAKRGQDVALRCDPISGHVSLFWYQQALGQGPEFLTYFQNEAQLDKSGLPSDRFFAERPEGSVSTLKIQRTQQEDSAVYLCASSSWQALSNQPQHFGDGTRLSIL.

This rearrangement joins TRBV18 to TRBJ1-3; D remains ambiguous. The ends were cut back, 0 bases at V and 0 bases at J, with 9 bases in the middle. The germline CDR1 and CDR2 sequences are KGHSH and LQKENI. The CDR3 length is 16 residues. This CDR3 is CASSPPSADSGNTIYF. As DNA, the CDR3 is TGTGCCAGCTCACCACCATCAGCAGACTCTGGAAACACCATATATTTT.

This chain links TRBV4-3 with TRBJ2-1; TRBD2 matches at 9 bases. Trimming took 0 bases from V and 2 from J; bases not matched to a gene: 14. The germline V gene encodes CDR1 LGHNA and CDR2 YSLEER. This CDR3 comprises 20 residues. CDR3 sequence: CASSQEGAGGRLTPYNEQFF. Written as DNA, the CDR3 is TGCGCCAGCAGCCAAGAGGGAGCGGGGGGCCGGCTTACCCCCTACAATGAGCAGTTCTTC.

The chain recombines TRBV10-3 with TRBJ1-5, with D perhaps TRBD1 (5 bases). V shed 0 bases and J shed 6 bases, with 12 bases lying between them. Germline V gives CDR1 ENHRY, CDR2 SYGVKD. CDR3 length equals 15 residues. The CDR3 sequence: CAISESGGAVQPQHF. DNA for the CDR3: TGTGCCATCAGTGAGTCGGGAGGGGCGGTTCAGCCCCAGCATTTT.

V gene TRBV9 combines with J gene TRBJ2-3; 10 positions agree with TRBD1. CDR3 size: 15 residues. V shed 3 bases and J 5 bases; nucleotides not matched to a gene: 6. Germline lookup yields CDR1 SGDLS and CDR2 YYNGEE. The CDR3 spells CASSARTGGGDTQYF. DNA for the CDR3: TGTGCCAGCAGCGCCCGGACAGGGGGAGGAGATACGCAGTATTTT.

This chain links TRBV4-3 with TRBJ2-5, with no clear D. This CDR3 contains 13 residues. V was clipped by 4 bases and J by 2 bases, with 8 bases between them. Germline V gene lookup returns CDR1 LGHNA and CDR2 YSLEER. The CDR3 region has the DNA TGCGCCAGCAGCCGTGACAAACAAGAGACCCAGTACTTC. Protein sequence: CASSRDKQETQYF.

The rearrangement links TRBV7-6 to TRBJ2-2; 10 bases line up with TRBD1. V lost 7 bases, J lost 4 bases, and 6 bases stayed unmatched. This CDR3 is built from 15 residues. Germline assignment: CDR1 SGHVS and CDR2 FNYEAQ. The CDR3 nucleotides are TGTGCCAGCATGCCCGGACAGGGGGGCACCGGGGAGCTGTTTTTT. Amino acids: CASMPGQGGTGELFF.

The chain couples TRBV6-4 to TRBJ2-1; TRBD2 matches at 13 bases. Per the germline V gene, CDR1 is MRHNA and CDR2 is SNTAGT. J lost 5 bases, V lost 5 bases, and 9 bases had no gene match. The CDR3 covers 17 residues. The CDR3 nucleotides are TGTGCCAGCAGTCCCCGGGGAGGGACTAGCGGGAACAATGAGCAGTTCTTC. It is translated as CASSPRGGTSGNNEQFF.

The chain is built from TRBV20-1 and TRBJ1-2; D is undetermined. The V gene lost 7 bases and the J gene lost 2 bases, with 8 bases spanning the gap. Germline CDR1 is DFQATT and CDR2 is SNEGSKA (reference sequence). CDR3 length equals 11 residues. CDR3 in DNA: TGCAGTGTCGGCGTGAACTATGGCTACACCTTC. This translates into CSVGVNYGYTF.

The rearrangement links TRBV11-2 to TRBJ2-1; D might be TRBD2 (5 bases). Germline CDR1 SGHAT, CDR2 FQNNGV. The CDR3 loop spans 15 amino acids. V lost 1 base and J lost 7, with 14 bases in between. CDR3 nucleotide sequence: TGTGCCAGCAGCTTAGGGTGGGAGTCATGGAATGAGCAGTTCTTC. Its protein is CASSLGWESWNEQFF.

This chain uses TRBV28 with TRBJ1-1; 10 nucleotides match TRBD1. The germline CDR1 and CDR2 sequences are MDHEN and SYDVKM. V shed 6 bases, J shed 3 bases, and the junction held 7 bases outside the gene matches. The CDR3 has 15 residues. CDR3 region: CASRTPGQGYTEAFF. Here the CDR3 DNA reads TGTGCCAGCAGGACTCCGGGACAGGGGTACACTGAAGCTTTCTTT.

The J gene is TRBJ2-1, the V gene TRBV7-9; 9 bases align to TRBD1. The ends lost 5 bases at V and 2 bases at J; junction bases unmatched: 7. Germline V gene lookup returns CDR1 SEHNR and CDR2 FQNEAQ (reference sequence). The CDR3 length is 16 residues. The DNA of the CDR3 is TGTGCCAGCAGCGTCCGGGACAGGGTTACCTACAATGAGCAGTTCTTC. It encodes CASSVRDRVTYNEQFF.

The chain recombines TRBV7-2 with TRBJ2-1, with TRBD2 as a possible D gene (5 bases). CDR3 length: 15 amino acids. Between the trimmed V and J ends, which lost 1 base and 6 bases, there was a span of 13 bases. CDR1 and CDR2 (germline): SGHTA, FQGNSA. The CDR3 reads CASSLGLHGGNEQFF. The CDR3 coding sequence is TGTGCCAGCAGCTTAGGCCTACACGGAGGCAATGAGCAGTTCTTC.

The chain joins TRBV7-9 to TRBJ2-1; 8 nucleotides agree with TRBD2. The CDR3 consists of 13 residues. V trimming: 7 bases; J trimming: 7 bases; junction bases outside the gene matches: 6. CDR1 is SEHNR and CDR2 is FQNEAQ in the germline V gene (reference sequence). CDR3 loop: CASKEIAGNEQFF. The CDR3 coding sequence is TGTGCCAGCAAAGAGATAGCGGGAAATGAGCAGTTCTTC.

J is TRBJ1-5 and V is TRBV4-1; the D gene is possibly TRBD1 (6 bases). Trimming pared 3 bases from V and 0 bases from J, leaving 18 bases between. CDR1 MGHRA and CDR2 YSYEKL come from the germline V gene. This CDR3 spans 18 amino acids. The DNA of the CDR3 is TGCGCCAGCAGCCACGGTGCAGGGGCCAGGTATAGCAATCAGCCCCAGCATTTT. This translates into CASSHGAGARYSNQPQHF.

This rearrangement joins TRBV5-1 to TRBJ1-2; perhaps TRBD1 as D (5 bases). V was clipped by 0 bases and J by 8 bases, with 14 bases between them. This CDR3 region has 14 residues. Looked up from germline, CDR1 is SGHRS and CDR2 is YFSETQ. The CDR3 nucleotides read TGCGCCAGCAGCTTGGGGGGGGTTTTGAGCGGCTACACCTTC. Its translation is CASSLGGVLSGYTF.

The chain joins TRBV29-1 to TRBJ1-1; D is unresolved. The CDR3 runs 12 residues. Trimming cost V 5 bases and J 6 bases, with 13 bases left between them. From germline, CDR1 is SQVTM and CDR2 ANQGSEA. CDR3 sequence (DNA): TGCAGCGTTCGTCGGTTCGCCGCTGAAGCTTTCTTT. Its translation: CSVRRFAAEAFF.

CDR3 amino acids: CASSQGAVPGQKTLAKNIQYF. In DNA form, the CDR3 reads TGCGCCAGCAGCCAAGGGGCGGTACCGGGACAAAAGACGCTAGCCAAAAACATTCAGTACTTC. This chain joins TRBV4-1 and TRBJ2-4, with D maybe TRBD1 (6 bases). Deletions cut 1 base from V and 0 bases from J, with 25 bases between. The CDR3 loop spans 21 amino acids. Germline V CDR1 and CDR2: MGHRA, YSYEKL.